This TCR beta chain derives from a study of beta chain features in type 1 diabetes. As every portion of the isolated RNA was reverse transcribed, the sequencing read expressed TCRB transcripts. The table came from immunoSEQ multiplex PCR; TCRdb's copy has only in-frame clones and leaves some out. Among about 48,000 clones, over 40% were seen once, and the ten largest hold roughly 1.5%. Points on this clone: Its antigen is not known.

Whole-study results and caveats: Insertions at VDJ junctions were less frequent in type 1 diabetes patients. These patients also deleted more nucleotides at the same junctions. All four CD4+ subsets from Type 1 diabetes patients carried moderately but significantly shorter TCRB CDR3s.

J gave up 6 bases and V 0 bases, and 10 bases lay outside the gene matches. Looked up from germline, CDR1 is GTSNPN and CDR2 is SVGIG (reference sequence). The CDR3 contains 16 residues. Specimen: Tregs from blood. This clonotype was obtained from a man younger than 40 with type 1 diabetes. The J gene is TRBJ2-5, the V gene TRBV30; TRBD2 aligns across 10 bases. CDR3 residues: CAWSVWASGSTQTQYF. DNA for the CDR3: TGTGCCTGGAGTGTATGGGCTAGCGGGAGCACACAGACCCAGTACTTC.